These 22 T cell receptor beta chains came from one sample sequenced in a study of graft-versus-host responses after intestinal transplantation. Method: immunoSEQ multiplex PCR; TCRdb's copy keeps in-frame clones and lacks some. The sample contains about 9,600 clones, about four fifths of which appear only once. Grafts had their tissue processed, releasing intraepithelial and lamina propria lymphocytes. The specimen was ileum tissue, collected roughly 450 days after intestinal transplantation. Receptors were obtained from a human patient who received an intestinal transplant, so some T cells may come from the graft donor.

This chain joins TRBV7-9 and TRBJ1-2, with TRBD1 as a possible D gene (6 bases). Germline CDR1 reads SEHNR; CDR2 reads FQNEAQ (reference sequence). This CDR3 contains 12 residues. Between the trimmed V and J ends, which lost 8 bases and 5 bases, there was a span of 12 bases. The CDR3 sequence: CASSRGLYGYTF. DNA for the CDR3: TGTGCCAGCTCCCGGGGGCTGTATGGCTACACCTTC.

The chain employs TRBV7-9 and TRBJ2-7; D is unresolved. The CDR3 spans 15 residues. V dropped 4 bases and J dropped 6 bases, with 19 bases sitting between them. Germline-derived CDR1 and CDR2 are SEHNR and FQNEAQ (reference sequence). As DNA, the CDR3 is TGTGCCAGCAGCTCCACCAGAGGTTTGTGGGGCGAGCAGTACTTC. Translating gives CASSSTRGLWGEQYF.

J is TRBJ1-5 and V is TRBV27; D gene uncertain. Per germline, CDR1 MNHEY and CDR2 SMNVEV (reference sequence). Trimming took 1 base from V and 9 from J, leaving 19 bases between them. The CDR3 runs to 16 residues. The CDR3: CASSLYALGTPLPQHF. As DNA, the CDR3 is TGTGCCAGCAGTTTATATGCCCTGGGCACACCACTGCCCCAGCATTTT.

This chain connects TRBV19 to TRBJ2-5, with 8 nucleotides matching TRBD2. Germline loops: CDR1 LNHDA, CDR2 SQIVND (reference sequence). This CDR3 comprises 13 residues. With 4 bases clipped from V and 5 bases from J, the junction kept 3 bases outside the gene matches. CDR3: CASSKRLAETQYF. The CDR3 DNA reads TGTGCCAGTAGTAAAAGACTAGCGGAGACCCAGTACTTC.

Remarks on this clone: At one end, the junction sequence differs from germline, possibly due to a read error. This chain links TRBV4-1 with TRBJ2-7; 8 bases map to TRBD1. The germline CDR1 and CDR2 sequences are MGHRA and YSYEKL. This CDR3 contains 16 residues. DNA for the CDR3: TGTGCCAGCAGCTCCTACGGGACAGGATACTCCTACGAGCAGTACTTC. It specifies CASSSYGTGYSYEQYF.

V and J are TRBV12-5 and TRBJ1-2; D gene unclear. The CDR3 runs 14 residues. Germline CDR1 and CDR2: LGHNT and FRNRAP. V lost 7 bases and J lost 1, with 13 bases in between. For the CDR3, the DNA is TGTGCTAGTGAGGTGGGCTGGCTTAACTATGGCTACACCTTC. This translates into CASEVGWLNYGYTF.

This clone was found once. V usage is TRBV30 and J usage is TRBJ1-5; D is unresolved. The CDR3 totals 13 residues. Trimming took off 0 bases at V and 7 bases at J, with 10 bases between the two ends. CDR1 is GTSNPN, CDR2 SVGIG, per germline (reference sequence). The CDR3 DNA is TGTGCCTGGAGTGTCGGGGTAAACCAGCCCCAGCATTTT. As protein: CAWSVGVNQPQHF.

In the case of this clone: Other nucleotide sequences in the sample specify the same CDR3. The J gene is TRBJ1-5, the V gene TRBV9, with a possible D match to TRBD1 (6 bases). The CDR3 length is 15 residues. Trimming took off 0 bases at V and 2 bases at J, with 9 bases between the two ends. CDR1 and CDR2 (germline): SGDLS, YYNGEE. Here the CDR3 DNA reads TGTGCCAGCAGCGTAGACGCAGGGGGCAATCAGCCCCAGCATTTT. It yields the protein CASSVDAGGNQPQHF. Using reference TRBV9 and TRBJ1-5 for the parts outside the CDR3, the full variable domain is DSGVTQTPKHLITATGQRVTLRCSPRSGDLSVYWYQQSLDQGLQFLIQYYNGEERAKGNILERFSAQQFPDLHSELNLSSLELGDSALYFCASSVDAGGNQPQHFGDGTRLSIL.

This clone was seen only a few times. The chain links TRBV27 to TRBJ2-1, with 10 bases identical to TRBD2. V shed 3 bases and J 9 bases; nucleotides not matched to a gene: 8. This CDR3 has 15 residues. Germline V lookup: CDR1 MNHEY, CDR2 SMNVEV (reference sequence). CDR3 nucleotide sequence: TGTGCCAGCAGTTTGAGACTAGCGGGTATTGGTGAGCAGTTCTTC. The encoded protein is CASSLRLAGIGEQFF.

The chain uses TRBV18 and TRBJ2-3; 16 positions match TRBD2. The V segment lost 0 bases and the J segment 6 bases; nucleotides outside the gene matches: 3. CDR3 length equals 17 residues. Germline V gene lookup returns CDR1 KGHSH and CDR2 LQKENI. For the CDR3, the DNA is TGTGCCAGCTCACCACCGGGACTAGCGGGGGGGCTCGATACGCAGTATTTT. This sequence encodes CASSPPGLAGGLDTQYF.

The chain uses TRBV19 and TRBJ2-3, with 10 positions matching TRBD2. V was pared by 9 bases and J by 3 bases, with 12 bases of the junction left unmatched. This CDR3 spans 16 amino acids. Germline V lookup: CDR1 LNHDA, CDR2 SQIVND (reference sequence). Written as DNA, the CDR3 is TGTGCCAGCGCCCCTAGCGGGGGAGTTTATACAGATACGCAGTATTTT. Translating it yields CASAPSGGVYTDTQYF.

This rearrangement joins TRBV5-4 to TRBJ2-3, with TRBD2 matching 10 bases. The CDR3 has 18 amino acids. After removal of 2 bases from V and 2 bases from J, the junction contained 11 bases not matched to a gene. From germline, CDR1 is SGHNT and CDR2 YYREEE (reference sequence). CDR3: CASSFSSGGPSPTDTQYF. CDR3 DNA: TGTGCCAGCAGCTTTTCTAGCGGGGGACCCTCTCCCACAGATACGCAGTATTTT.

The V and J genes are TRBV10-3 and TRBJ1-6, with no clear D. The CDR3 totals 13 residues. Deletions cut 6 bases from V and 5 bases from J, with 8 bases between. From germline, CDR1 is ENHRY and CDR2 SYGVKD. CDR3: CAIRTEDNSPLHF. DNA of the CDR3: TGTGCCATCAGGACGGAAGATAATTCACCCCTCCACTTT.

In DNA, the CDR3 is TGTGCCAGCAGCGCTAGCGTAGGCACAGATACGCAGTATTTT. Encoded protein: CASSASVGTDTQYF. The chain joins TRBV9 to TRBJ2-3; tentatively, D is TRBD2 (6 bases). Germline CDR1 is SGDLS and CDR2 is YYNGEE. The CDR3 is 14 amino acids. The ends were cut back, 3 bases at V and 1 base at J, with 9 bases in the middle.

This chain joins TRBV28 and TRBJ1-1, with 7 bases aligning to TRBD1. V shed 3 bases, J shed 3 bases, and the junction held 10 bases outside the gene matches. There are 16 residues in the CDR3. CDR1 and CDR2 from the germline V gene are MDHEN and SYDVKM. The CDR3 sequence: CASSLAVGRGHTEAFF. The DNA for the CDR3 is TGTGCCAGCAGTTTGGCGGTTGGTAGGGGGCACACTGAAGCTTTCTTT. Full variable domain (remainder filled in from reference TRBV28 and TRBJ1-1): DVKVTQSSRYLVKRTGEKVFLECVQDMDHENMFWYRQDPGLGLRLIYFSYDVKMKEKGDIPEGYSVSREKKERFSLILESASTNQTSMYLCASSLAVGRGHTEAFFGQGTRLTVV.

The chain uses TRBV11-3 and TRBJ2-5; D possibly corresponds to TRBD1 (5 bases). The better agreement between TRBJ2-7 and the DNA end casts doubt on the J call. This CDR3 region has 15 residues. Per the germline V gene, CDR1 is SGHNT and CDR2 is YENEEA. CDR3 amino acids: CASSLDRAQVYEQYF. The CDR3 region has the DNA TGTGCCAGCAGCTTAGATCGGGCACAGGTCTACGAGCAGTACTTC.

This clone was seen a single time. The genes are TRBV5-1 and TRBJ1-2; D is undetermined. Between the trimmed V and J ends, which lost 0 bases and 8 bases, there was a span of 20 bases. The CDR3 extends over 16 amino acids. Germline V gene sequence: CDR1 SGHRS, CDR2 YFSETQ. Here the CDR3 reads CASSLGGPVHLDGYTF. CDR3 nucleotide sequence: TGCGCCAGCAGCTTGGGTGGTCCGGTCCACTTGGACGGCTACACCTTC.

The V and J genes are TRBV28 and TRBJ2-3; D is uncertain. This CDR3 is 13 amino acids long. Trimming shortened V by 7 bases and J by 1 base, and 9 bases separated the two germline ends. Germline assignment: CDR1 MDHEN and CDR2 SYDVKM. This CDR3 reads CASTIPGTDTQYF. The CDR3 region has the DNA TGTGCCAGCACCATTCCGGGCACAGATACGCAGTATTTT.

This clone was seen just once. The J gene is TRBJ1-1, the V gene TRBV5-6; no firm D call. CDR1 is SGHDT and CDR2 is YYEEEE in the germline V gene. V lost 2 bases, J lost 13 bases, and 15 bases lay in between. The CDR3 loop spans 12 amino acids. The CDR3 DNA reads TGTGCCAGCAGCTTAGGAGGCGGCCAGCTTTTCTTT. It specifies CASSLGGGQLFF.

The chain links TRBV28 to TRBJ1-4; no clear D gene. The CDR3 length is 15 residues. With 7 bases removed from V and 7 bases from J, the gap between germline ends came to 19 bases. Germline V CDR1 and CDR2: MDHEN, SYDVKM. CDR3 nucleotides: TGTGCCAGCAATCCTCGGCGGGTTTTGGGTGAAAAACTGTTTTTT. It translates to CASNPRRVLGEKLFF.

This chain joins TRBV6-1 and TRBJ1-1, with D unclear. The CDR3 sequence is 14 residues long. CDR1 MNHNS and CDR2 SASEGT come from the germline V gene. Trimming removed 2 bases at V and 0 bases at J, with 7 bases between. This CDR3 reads CASSEMTLNTEAFF. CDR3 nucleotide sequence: TGTGCCAGCAGTGAAATGACACTGAACACTGAAGCTTTCTTT.

The chain's CDR3 is CATNYRGLRTEAFF. DNA for the CDR3: TGTGCCACCAACTATAGGGGGCTAAGAACTGAAGCTTTCTTT. The chain combines TRBV6-5 with TRBJ1-1, with 7 bases aligning to TRBD1. Germline V gene lookup returns CDR1 MNHEY and CDR2 SVGAGI. The CDR3 is made up of 14 amino acids. The V and J ends lost 10 bases and 5 bases, in that order; junction bases with no gene match: 13.